These 20 T cell receptor beta chains came from one sample sequenced in a study of blood T cell repertoires in COVID-19. Assay used: immunoSEQ multiplex PCR; TCRdb lists only in-frame clones, some missing. The table has around 300,000 clones, about 90% seen once. Material for sequencing was peripheral blood. All receptors come from a woman in her twenties or thirties who had recovered from COVID-19.

This clone was detected once. The CDR3 spells CASSSGQTLAKNIQYF. The CDR3 DNA follows: TGTGCCAGCAGCTCCGGACAGACCCTAGCCAAAAACATTCAGTACTTC. The rearrangement links TRBV7-2 to TRBJ2-4; D is possibly TRBD1 (6 bases). The CDR3 length is 16 residues. Trimming took 4 bases from V and 0 from J, leaving 13 bases between them. From germline, CDR1 is SGHTA and CDR2 FQGNSA. Combining the CDR3 with reference TRBV7-2 and TRBJ2-4 gives the whole variable domain GAGVSQSPSNKVTEKGKDVELRCDPISGHTALYWYRQSLGQGLEFLIYFQGNSAPDKSGLPSDRFSAERTGGSVSTLTIQRTQQEDSAVYLCASSSGQTLAKNIQYFGAGTRLSVL.

The rearrangement joins TRBV4-1 to TRBJ2-3; D gene ambiguous. The CDR3 is made up of 11 amino acids. V shed 8 bases and J shed 4 bases, with 7 bases lying between them. Germline V CDR1 and CDR2: MGHRA, YSYEKL. In DNA form, the CDR3 reads TGCGCCAGCCGATCGGCAGATACGCAGTATTTT. It specifies CASRSADTQYF.

This sequence joins TRBV3-1 (or the pseudogene TRBV3-2) and TRBJ2-1; D might be TRBD2 (6 bases). V was pared by 3 bases and J by 8 bases, with 20 bases between. Germline CDR1 LGHDT, CDR2 YNNKEL (reference sequence). There are 16 residues in the CDR3. This CDR3 is CASSHQSGTAGDEQFF. For the CDR3, the DNA is TGTGCCAGCAGCCACCAATCCGGGACTGCTGGCGATGAGCAGTTCTTC.

The chain is built from TRBV4-1 and TRBJ1-4; 7 bases are a match to TRBD1. J lost 4 bases, V lost 5 bases, and 10 bases had no gene match. The CDR3 contains 16 residues. Germline values: CDR1 MGHRA, CDR2 YSYEKL. The CDR3, as DNA: TGCGCCAGCAGCAGAGAGGGGGCAGCCCTTAATGAAAAACTGTTTTTT. It is translated as CASSREGAALNEKLFF.

This sequence joins TRBV7-2 and TRBJ2-1; possible D gene TRBD2, 7 bases. V lost 5 bases and J lost 2, with 13 bases in between. The germline V gene has CDR1 SGHTA and CDR2 FQGNSA. The CDR3 loop spans 15 amino acids. In nucleotides, the CDR3 is TGTGCCAGCAGCCGGGGGCTAGCGGCCTACAATGAGCAGTTCTTC. It translates to CASSRGLAAYNEQFF.

V is TRBV27 and J is TRBJ2-7; possibly TRBD1 for D (6 bases). This CDR3 comprises 14 residues. Trimming took 6 bases from V and 2 from J, leaving 14 bases between them. Germline loops: CDR1 MNHEY, CDR2 SMNVEV (reference sequence). This CDR3 is CASSSPGQPYEQYF. CDR3 DNA: TGTGCCAGCAGCTCTCCGGGACAACCCTACGAGCAGTACTTC.

About this clone: The conserved phenylalanine or tryptophan is not found at the CDR3 terminus, so this likely reflects a read error. No DNA is shown, since the ends of the CDR3 on it are uncertain; the CDR3 is the one TCRdb lists. V and J are TRBV20-1 and TRBJ2-6; TRBD1 reflects the table's D call only, with no check against the DNA. CDR1 is DFQATT, CDR2 SNEGSKA, per germline (reference sequence). The length of the CDR3 is 8 amino acids, counting both ends. The CDR3 protein is CSAPRTGE.

This chain uses TRBV5-8 with TRBJ1-2; D may be TRBD1 (5 bases). This CDR3 region has 14 residues. Germline values: CDR1 SGHTS, CDR2 YDEGEE. Trimming took 6 bases from V and 2 from J, leaving 14 bases between them. CDR3 in amino acids: CASNRQGLNYGYTF. The CDR3 DNA follows: TGTGCCAGCAATCGGCAGGGCCTAAACTATGGCTACACCTTC.

This chain connects TRBV7-2 to TRBJ2-1; tentatively, D is TRBD2 (6 bases). V was shortened by 1 base and J by 2 bases, with 12 bases between the two germline ends. CDR1 is SGHTA and CDR2 is FQGNSA in the germline V gene. The length of the CDR3 is 16 residues. The CDR3, as DNA: TGTGCCAGCAGCTTAGATGGCGGGGAACCCTACAATGAGCAGTTCTTC. Translation gives CASSLDGGEPYNEQFF.

V usage is TRBV7-9 and J usage is TRBJ1-2; D remains unclear. CDR3 size: 12 residues. The germline gives CDR1 SEHNR, CDR2 FQNEAQ (reference sequence). The V gene lost 5 bases and the J gene lost 6 bases, with 10 bases spanning the gap. In DNA form, the CDR3 reads TGTGCCAGCAGCCAGACACCCGATGGCTACACCTTC. Residues: CASSQTPDGYTF.

Concerning this clone itself: Other DNA sequences in the sample encode the same CDR3. This chain uses TRBV6-5 with TRBJ2-7; D unresolved. Germline lookup yields CDR1 MNHEY and CDR2 SVGAGI. V was pared by 2 bases and J by 3 bases, with 5 bases between. The CDR3 sequence is 12 residues long. Here the CDR3 reads CASSYTGYEQYF. The CDR3 nucleotides read TGTGCCAGCAGTTACACGGGCTACGAGCAGTACTTC.

The V and J genes are TRBV6-5 and TRBJ2-1; D remains ambiguous. The CDR3 is 15 residues long. In germline, CDR1 is MNHEY, CDR2 SVGAGI. V lost 5 bases and J lost 0, with 11 bases in between. The CDR3 here is CASSILPNSYNEQFF. In DNA form, the CDR3 reads TGTGCCAGCAGTATCCTCCCTAACTCCTACAATGAGCAGTTCTTC.

This clone was detected ten times or more. V usage is TRBV28 and J usage is TRBJ1-1; D gene ambiguous. There are 14 residues in the CDR3. Trimming stripped 5 bases from V and 6 bases from J, with 16 bases between. Germline V gives CDR1 MDHEN, CDR2 SYDVKM. The CDR3 protein is CASSPQGRKAEAFF. DNA of the CDR3: TGTGCCAGCAGTCCGCAAGGCAGGAAGGCTGAAGCTTTCTTT. Supplemented by reference TRBV28 and TRBJ1-1, the full variable domain reads DVKVTQSSRYLVKRTGEKVFLECVQDMDHENMFWYRQDPGLGLRLIYFSYDVKMKEKGDIPEGYSVSREKKERFSLILESASTNQTSMYLCASSPQGRKAEAFFGQGTRLTVV.

This sequence joins TRBV5-5 and TRBJ1-5; D gene ambiguous. This CDR3 has 14 residues. The V gene's germline CDR1 is SGHKS and CDR2 YYEKEE (reference sequence). Trimming left V 2 bases short and J 9 bases short, with 15 bases between. The CDR3, as DNA: TGTGCCAGCAGCTTTACCGGGGTCTTTGCGCCCCAGCATTTT. Amino acid sequence: CASSFTGVFAPQHF. Based on the CDR3 plus reference TRBV5-5 and TRBJ1-5, the full variable domain is DAGVTQSPTHLIKTRGQQVTLRCSPISGHKSVSWYQQVLGQGPQFIFQYYEKEERGRGNFPDRFSARQFPNYSSELNVNALLLGDSALYLCASSFTGVFAPQHFGDGTRLSIL.

The genes are TRBV6-5 and TRBJ1-2; 7 bases fit TRBD1. Germline CDR1 reads MNHEY; CDR2 reads SVGAGI. The trim removed 6 bases at V and 3 bases at J, leaving 7 bases unmatched. The CDR3 sequence is 14 residues long. CDR3 amino acids: CASRRTGTDYGYTF. As DNA, the CDR3 is TGTGCCAGCAGAAGGACAGGAACGGACTATGGCTACACCTTC.

The chain employs TRBV30 and TRBJ2-2; no definite D call. This CDR3 is 12 amino acids long. Between the trimmed V and J ends, which lost 2 bases and 6 bases, there was a span of 7 bases. CDR1 GTSNPN and CDR2 SVGIG come from the germline V gene (reference sequence). CDR3 region: CAWSSYPGELFF. The CDR3 DNA follows: TGTGCCTGGAGTTCCTACCCCGGGGAGCTGTTTTTT.

The chain recombines TRBV2 with TRBJ2-1; D is perhaps TRBD2 (6 bases). CDR3 length: 14 residues. V shed 7 bases and J shed 7 bases, with 17 bases lying between them. The germline CDR1 and CDR2 sequences are SNHLY and FYNNEI. The CDR3 DNA sequence: TGTGCCAGCATTGGGCCAGCGGGTTATAATGAGCAGTTCTTC. Its translation: CASIGPAGYNEQFF.

The rearrangement uses TRBV30 and TRBJ1-6; 7 bases align to TRBD1. J gave up 7 bases and V 5 bases, and 8 bases lay outside the gene matches. CDR3 size: 14 residues. Germline assignment: CDR1 GTSNPN and CDR2 SVGIG (reference sequence). CDR3 sequence reads: CAWVTGQLNSPLHF. The CDR3 region has the DNA TGTGCCTGGGTAACGGGACAGTTGAATTCACCCCTCCACTTT.

The J gene is TRBJ2-7, the V gene TRBV5-1; the match to TRBD1 covers 7 bases. Unmatched junction bases numbered 12, after V lost 4 bases and J lost 2 bases. Germline V gene data show CDR1 as SGHRS and CDR2 as YFSETQ. This CDR3 has 16 residues. The CDR3 DNA reads TGCGCCAGCAGCCCTGCGGACGCAGGGGGTCCCTACGAGCAGTACTTC. Protein sequence: CASSPADAGGPYEQYF.

The chain links TRBV2 to TRBJ1-5, with 8 bases matching TRBD1. The CDR3 contains 16 residues. Trimming at V came to 6 bases and at J to 2 bases, leaving 9 bases not matched to a gene. The germline gives CDR1 SNHLY, CDR2 FYNNEI. CDR3 in DNA: TGTGCCAGCAGGGGGGCCAGGGGGCCGGGCAATCAGCCCCAGCATTTT. This gives the protein CASRGARGPGNQPQHF.